This T cell receptor beta chain was captured in a study of blood T cell repertoires in COVID-19. At the level of the study: Italy, Spain and the United States were the sources of the convalescent and acute COVID-19 samples. In each case, the material was cDNA or gDNA derived from T cells, B-cell-depleted T cells, or PBMCs.

Some clones are missing from TCRdb's copy, which holds only in-frame ones; the method was immunoSEQ multiplex PCR. The sample has 150,000 to 200,000 clones; around 89% are singletons. Germline V lookup: CDR1 LNHDA, CDR2 SQIVND (reference sequence). Trimming removed 4 bases at V and 0 bases at J, with 13 bases between. The CDR3 is 16 residues long. This clone was seen a single time. V and J are TRBV19 and TRBJ2-1; a weak D match, TRBD1 (7 bases). The specimen was peripheral blood. The source of this sequence is a man in his fifties or sixties with acute or convalescent COVID-19. DNA of the CDR3: TGTGCCAGTAGTAGGAGGGGGCAACGCTCCTACAATGAGCAGTTCTTC. Encoded protein: CASSRRGQRSYNEQFF.